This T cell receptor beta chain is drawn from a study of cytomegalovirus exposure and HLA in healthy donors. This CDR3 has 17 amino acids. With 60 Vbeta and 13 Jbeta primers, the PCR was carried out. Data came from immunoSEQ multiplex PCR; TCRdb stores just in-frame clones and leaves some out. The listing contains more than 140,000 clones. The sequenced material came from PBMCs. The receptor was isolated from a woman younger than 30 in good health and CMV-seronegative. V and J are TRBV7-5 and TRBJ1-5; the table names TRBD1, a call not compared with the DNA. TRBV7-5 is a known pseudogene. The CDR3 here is CVRSFSGIRWGNQPQHF. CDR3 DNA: TGTGTCAGAAGCTTTTCAGGGATCCGTTGGGGCAATCAGCCCCAGCATTTT.